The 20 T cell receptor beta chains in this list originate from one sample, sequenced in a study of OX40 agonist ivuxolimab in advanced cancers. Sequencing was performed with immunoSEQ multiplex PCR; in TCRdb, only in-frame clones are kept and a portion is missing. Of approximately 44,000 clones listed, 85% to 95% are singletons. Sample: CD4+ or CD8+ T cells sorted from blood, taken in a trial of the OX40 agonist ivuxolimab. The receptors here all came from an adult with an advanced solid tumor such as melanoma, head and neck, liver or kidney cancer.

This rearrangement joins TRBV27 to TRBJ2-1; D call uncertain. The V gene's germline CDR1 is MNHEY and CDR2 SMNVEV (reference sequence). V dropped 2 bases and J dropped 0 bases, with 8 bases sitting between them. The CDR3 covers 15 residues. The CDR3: CASSLGPSSYNEQFF. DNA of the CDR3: TGTGCCAGCAGTTTAGGGCCCTCCTCCTACAATGAGCAGTTCTTC.

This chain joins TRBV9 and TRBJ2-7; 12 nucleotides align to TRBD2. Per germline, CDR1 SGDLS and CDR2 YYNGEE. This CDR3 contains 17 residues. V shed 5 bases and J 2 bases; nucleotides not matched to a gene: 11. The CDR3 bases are TGTGCCAGCAGTCTGGGGCTAGCGGGAGGGAAGACCTACGAGCAGTACTTC. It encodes CASSLGLAGGKTYEQYF.

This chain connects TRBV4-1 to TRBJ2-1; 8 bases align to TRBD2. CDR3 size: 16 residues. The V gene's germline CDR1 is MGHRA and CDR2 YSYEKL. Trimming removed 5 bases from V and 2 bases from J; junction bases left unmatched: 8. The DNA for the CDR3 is TGCGCCAGCAGCGAAGGGGTGCGGGAGGCCTACAATGAGCAGTTCTTC. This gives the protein CASSEGVREAYNEQFF.

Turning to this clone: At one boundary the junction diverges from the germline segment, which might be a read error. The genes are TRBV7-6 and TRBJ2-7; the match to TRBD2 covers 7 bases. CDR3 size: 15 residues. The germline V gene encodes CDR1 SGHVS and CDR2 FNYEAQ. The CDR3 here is CASSLAASGSYEQYF. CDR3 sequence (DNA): TGTGCCAGCAGCCTAGCGGCTAGCGGATCCTACGAGCAGTACTTC.

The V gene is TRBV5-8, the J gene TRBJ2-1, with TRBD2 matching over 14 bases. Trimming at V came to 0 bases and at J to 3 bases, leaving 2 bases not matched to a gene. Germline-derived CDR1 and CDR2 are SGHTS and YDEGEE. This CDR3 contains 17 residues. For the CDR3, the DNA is TGTGCCAGCAGCTTGGAGGGGACTAGCGGGAGCTACAATGAGCAGTTCTTC. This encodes CASSLEGTSGSYNEQFF.

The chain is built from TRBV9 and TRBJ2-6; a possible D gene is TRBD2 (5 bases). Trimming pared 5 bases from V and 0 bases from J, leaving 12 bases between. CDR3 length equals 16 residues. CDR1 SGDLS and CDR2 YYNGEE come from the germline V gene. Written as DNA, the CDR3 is TGTGCCAGCAGTGTTAATCGGGGCTCTGGGGCCAACGTCCTGACTTTC. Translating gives CASSVNRGSGANVLTF.

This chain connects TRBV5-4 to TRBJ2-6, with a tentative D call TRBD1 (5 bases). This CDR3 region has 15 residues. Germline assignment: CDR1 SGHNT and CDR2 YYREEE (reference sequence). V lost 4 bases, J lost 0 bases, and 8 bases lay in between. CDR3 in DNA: TGTGCCAGCAGCCTGGGGCACTCTGGGGCCAACGTCCTGACTTTC. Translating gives CASSLGHSGANVLTF. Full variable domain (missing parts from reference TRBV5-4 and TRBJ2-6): ETGVTQSPTHLIKTRGQQVTLRCSSQSGHNTVSWYQQALGQGPQFIFQYYREEENGRGNFPPRFSGLQFPNYSSELNVNALELDDSALYLCASSLGHSGANVLTFGAGSRLTVL.

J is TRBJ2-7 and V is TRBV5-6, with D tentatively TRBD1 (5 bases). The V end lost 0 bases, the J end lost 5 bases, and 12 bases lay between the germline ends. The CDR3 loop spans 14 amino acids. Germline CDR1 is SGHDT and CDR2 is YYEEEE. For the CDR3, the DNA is TGTGCCAGCAGCTTGGAGGGGAATTGGAACGAGCAGTACTTC. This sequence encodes CASSLEGNWNEQYF.

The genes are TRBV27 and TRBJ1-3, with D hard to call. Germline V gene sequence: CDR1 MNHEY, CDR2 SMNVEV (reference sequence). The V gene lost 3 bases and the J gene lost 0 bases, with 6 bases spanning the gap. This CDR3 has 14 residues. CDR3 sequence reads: CASSFDSSGNTIYF. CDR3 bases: TGTGCCAGCAGTTTCGACTCCTCTGGAAACACCATATATTTT.

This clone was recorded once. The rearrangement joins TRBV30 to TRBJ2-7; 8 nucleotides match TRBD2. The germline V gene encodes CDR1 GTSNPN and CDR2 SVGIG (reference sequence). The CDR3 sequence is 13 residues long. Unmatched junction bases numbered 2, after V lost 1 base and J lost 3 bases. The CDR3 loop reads CAWSGGLVYEQYF. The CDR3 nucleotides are TGTGCCTGGAGTGGGGGACTAGTCTACGAGCAGTACTTC.

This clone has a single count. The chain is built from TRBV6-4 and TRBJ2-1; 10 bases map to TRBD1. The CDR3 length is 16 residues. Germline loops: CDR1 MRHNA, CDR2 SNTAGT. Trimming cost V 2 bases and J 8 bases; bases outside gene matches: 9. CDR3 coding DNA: TGTGCCAGCAGTGACGGGGAGACAGGGGGCTTTGATGAGCAGTTCTTC. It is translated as CASSDGETGGFDEQFF.

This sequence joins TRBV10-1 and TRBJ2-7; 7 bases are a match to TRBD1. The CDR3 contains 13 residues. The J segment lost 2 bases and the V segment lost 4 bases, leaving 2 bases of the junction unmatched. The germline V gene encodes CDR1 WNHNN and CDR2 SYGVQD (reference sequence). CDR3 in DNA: TGCGCCAGCAGTGGAGACAGGGCCTACGAGCAGTACTTC. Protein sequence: CASSGDRAYEQYF.

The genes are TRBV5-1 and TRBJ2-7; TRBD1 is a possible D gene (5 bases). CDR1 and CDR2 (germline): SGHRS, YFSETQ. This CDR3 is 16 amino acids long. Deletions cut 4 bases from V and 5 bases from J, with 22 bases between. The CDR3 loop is CASSAHPYLRENEQYF. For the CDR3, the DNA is TGCGCCAGCAGCGCCCACCCCTACCTCAGGGAAAACGAGCAGTACTTC.

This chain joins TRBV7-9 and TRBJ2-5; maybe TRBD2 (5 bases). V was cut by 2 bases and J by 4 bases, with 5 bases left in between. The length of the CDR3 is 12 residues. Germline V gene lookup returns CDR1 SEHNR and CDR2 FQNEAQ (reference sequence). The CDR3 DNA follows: TGTGCCAGCAGCTTAAGCGGAGAGACCCAGTACTTC. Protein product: CASSLSGETQYF.

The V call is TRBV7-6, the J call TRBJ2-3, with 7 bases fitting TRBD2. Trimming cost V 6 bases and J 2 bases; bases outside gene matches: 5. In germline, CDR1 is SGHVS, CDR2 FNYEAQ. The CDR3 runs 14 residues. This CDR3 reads CASRESGTTDTQYF. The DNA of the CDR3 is TGTGCCAGCAGGGAGAGCGGGACCACAGATACGCAGTATTTT.

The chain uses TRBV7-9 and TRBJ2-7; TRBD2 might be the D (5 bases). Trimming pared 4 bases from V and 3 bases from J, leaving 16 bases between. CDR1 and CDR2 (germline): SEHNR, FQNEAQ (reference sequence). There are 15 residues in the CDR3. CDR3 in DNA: TGTGCCAGCAGCTCTACTAGTGCTGGCTTCTACGAGCAGTACTTC. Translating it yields CASSSTSAGFYEQYF.

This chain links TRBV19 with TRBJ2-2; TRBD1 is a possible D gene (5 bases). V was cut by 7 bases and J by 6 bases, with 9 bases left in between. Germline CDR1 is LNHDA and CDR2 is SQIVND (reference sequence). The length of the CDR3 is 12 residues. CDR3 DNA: TGTGCCAGTATGCTAGGGGCCGGGGAGCTGTTTTTT. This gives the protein CASMLGAGELFF.

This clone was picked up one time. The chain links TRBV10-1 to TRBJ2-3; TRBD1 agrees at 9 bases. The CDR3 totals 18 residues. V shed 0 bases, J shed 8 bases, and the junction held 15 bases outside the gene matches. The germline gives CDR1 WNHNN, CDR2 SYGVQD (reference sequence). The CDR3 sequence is CASSESGTGSPSGGTQYF. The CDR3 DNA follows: TGCGCCAGCAGTGAGTCCGGGACAGGGTCCCCGTCAGGAGGTACGCAGTATTTT.

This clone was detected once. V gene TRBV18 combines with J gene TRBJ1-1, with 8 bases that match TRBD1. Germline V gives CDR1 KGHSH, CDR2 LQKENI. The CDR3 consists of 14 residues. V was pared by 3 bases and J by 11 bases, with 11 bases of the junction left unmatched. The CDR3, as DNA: TGTGCCAGCTCACCGGACAGGGTCCAACTAGTCGCTTTCTTT. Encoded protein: CASSPDRVQLVAFF.

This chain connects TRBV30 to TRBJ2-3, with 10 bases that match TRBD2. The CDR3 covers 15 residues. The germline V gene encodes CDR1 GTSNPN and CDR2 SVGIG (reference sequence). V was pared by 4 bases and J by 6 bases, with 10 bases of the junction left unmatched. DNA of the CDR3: TGTGCCTGGACCGGGACTAGCGAACCATTTGATACGCAGTATTTT. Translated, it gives CAWTGTSEPFDTQYF.